Below, 8 T cell receptor beta chains from the same sample are listed, as sequenced in a study of control samples from healthy donors and cancer patients. TCRdb's copy holds only in-frame clones and misses some; the assay was immunoSEQ multiplex PCR. The data contain about 120,000 clones, about 88% of them singletons. Input material: blood. The receptors stem from a man in his late teens or twenties in good health.

The J gene is TRBJ2-1, the V gene TRBV20-1, with D possibly being TRBD2 (5 bases). CDR1 DFQATT and CDR2 SNEGSKA come from the germline V gene (reference sequence). The ends were cut back, 3 bases at V and 4 bases at J, with 16 bases in the middle. The CDR3 spans 15 residues. The CDR3 sequence: CSASVRTGIYNEQFF. The CDR3 DNA is TGCAGTGCTAGTGTACGAACGGGGATTTACAATGAGCAGTTCTTC.

The rearrangement joins TRBV18 to TRBJ2-2; TRBD2 is a possible D gene (6 bases). Germline assignment: CDR1 KGHSH and CDR2 LQKENI. Deletions cut 3 bases from V and 4 bases from J, with 9 bases between. This CDR3 comprises 14 residues. The DNA for the CDR3 is TGTGCCAGCTCACCGGGGGGTACCACCGGGGAGCTGTTTTTT. As protein: CASSPGGTTGELFF. The variable domain in full, with the rest retrieved from reference TRBV18 and TRBJ2-2, is NAGVMQNPRHLVRRRGQEARLRCSPMKGHSHVYWYRQLPEEGLKFMVYLQKENIIDESGMPKERFSAEFPKEGPSILRIQQVVRGDSAAYFCASSPGGTTGELFFGEGSRLTVL.

Note on this clone: Other DNA sequences in this specimen translate into the identical CDR3. The J gene is TRBJ2-2, the V gene TRBV6-4; D gene ambiguous. Trimming removed 8 bases at V and 6 bases at J, with 10 bases between. The CDR3 length is 12 residues. CDR1 is MRHNA and CDR2 is SNTAGT in the germline V gene. CDR3 in DNA: TGTGCCAGCCGGGCCCACCCCGGGGAGCTGTTTTTT. Protein: CASRAHPGELFF.

This clone has a single count. The chain couples TRBV27 to TRBJ1-5; D is unclear. The V end was cut by 3 bases, the J end by 3 bases, with 9 bases between. The germline gives CDR1 MNHEY, CDR2 SMNVEV (reference sequence). This CDR3 contains 14 residues. The CDR3 spells CASSLVGDNQPQHF. The CDR3 DNA is TGTGCCAGCAGTTTGGTCGGGGACAATCAGCCCCAGCATTTT.

The chain has TRBV6-1 and TRBJ2-7; D gene uncertain. Trimming took off 0 bases at V and 4 bases at J, with 7 bases between the two ends. Per germline, CDR1 MNHNS and CDR2 SASEGT. This CDR3 has 13 amino acids. CDR3 amino acids: CASSEAGRYEQYF. In DNA form, the CDR3 reads TGTGCCAGCAGTGAAGCGGGCAGATACGAGCAGTACTTC.

The chain recombines TRBV10-2 with TRBJ2-7; a possible D gene is TRBD2 (6 bases). Germline CDR1 and CDR2: WSHSY and SAAADI. The CDR3 runs to 15 residues. With 6 bases removed from V and 1 base from J, the gap between germline ends came to 16 bases. This chain's CDR3 is CASRPAPGTSYEQYF. Written as DNA, the CDR3 is TGCGCCAGCAGACCCGCCCCTGGGACTTCCTACGAGCAGTACTTC.

The CDR3 is CAWSTKSGFLNTEAFF. The CDR3 DNA reads as TGTGCCTGGAGTACTAAATCAGGGTTTCTGAACACTGAAGCTTTCTTT. The chain uses TRBV30 and TRBJ1-1, with D perhaps TRBD1 (5 bases). Trimming pared 2 bases from V and 0 bases from J, leaving 16 bases between. CDR3 length: 16 residues. Germline V gene sequence: CDR1 GTSNPN, CDR2 SVGIG (reference sequence).

This chain links TRBV18 with TRBJ1-6; D unresolved. Trimming took 2 bases from V and 7 from J, leaving 9 bases between them. The CDR3 contains 14 residues. Germline CDR1 reads KGHSH; CDR2 reads LQKENI. The CDR3 reads CASSPDMGNSPLHF. CDR3 DNA: TGTGCCAGCTCACCAGATATGGGGAATTCACCCCTCCACTTT.